Presented here are 19 T cell receptor beta chains from one specimen sequenced in a study of early T cells in non-severe SARS-CoV-2 infection. TCRdb passed the 5' RACE reads through MiXCR, listing each CDR3 protein once. This repertoire shows more than 65,000 distinct CDR3 sequences, roughly 13% found once; its top ten account for 1.4%. What was sequenced was whole blood. Receptors were obtained from an adult who was a healthcare worker with PCR-confirmed SARS-CoV-2 infection or an uninfected control (not recorded which).

This chain links TRBV6-2 or TRBV6-3 with TRBJ1-1; D not resolved. The CDR3 is made up of 11 amino acids. Germline V lookup: CDR1 MNHEY, CDR2 SVGEGT. V was pared by 4 bases and J by 7 bases, with 7 bases between. The DNA for the CDR3 is TGTGCCAGCAGTTTACTGGGTGAAGCTTTCTTT. This encodes CASSLLGEAFF.

This clonotype was recorded once. V is TRBV4-3 and J is TRBJ1-2, with unresolved D. Germline lookup yields CDR1 LGHNA and CDR2 YSLEER. V was pared by 0 bases and J by 4 bases, with 9 bases between. This CDR3 has 14 residues. CDR3 sequence reads: CASSQDFESYGYTF. The CDR3 bases are TGCGCCAGCAGCCAAGATTTCGAGAGCTATGGCTACACCTTC.

There are a few counts of this clonotype. The rearrangement links TRBV4-3 to TRBJ2-7; D perhaps matches TRBD1 (6 bases). Germline CDR1 reads LGHNA; CDR2 reads YSLEER. This CDR3 is 14 amino acids long. The V end lost 0 bases, the J end lost 3 bases, and 9 bases lay between the germline ends. In nucleotides, the CDR3 is TGCGCCAGCAGCCAAGAGGCAGGGGTCTACGAGCAGTACTTC. Its translation is CASSQEAGVYEQYF.

This clonotype was recorded a few times. The CDR3 sequence is CSAGTGTAYNEQFF. The CDR3 nucleotides read TGCAGCGCGGGGACCGGGACAGCCTACAATGAGCAGTTCTTC. The chain links TRBV29-1 to TRBJ2-1, with TRBD1 matching 7 bases. The V and J ends lost 7 bases and 2 bases, in that order; junction bases with no gene match: 8. Looked up from germline, CDR1 is SQVTM and CDR2 is ANQGSEA. The CDR3 is 14 residues long.

The chain uses TRBV20-1 and TRBJ2-1; 11 nucleotides match TRBD2. This CDR3 region has 14 residues. Germline V gives CDR1 DFQATT, CDR2 SNEGSKA (reference sequence). The V segment lost 2 bases and the J segment 14 bases; nucleotides outside the gene matches: 11. The CDR3 DNA follows: TGCAGTGCTAGAAAGACTAGCGGGGCAGACTATGAGTTCTTC. It translates to CSARKTSGADYEFF.

This clonotype was recorded many times. The V gene is TRBV6-5, the J gene TRBJ1-6; the D gene is possibly TRBD1 (5 bases). The CDR3 spans 16 residues. The germline V and J ends were trimmed by 0 bases and 7 bases, with 13 bases remaining between them. Germline V gives CDR1 MNHEY, CDR2 SVGAGI. The CDR3 protein is CASSYSEGTMNSPLHF. Written as DNA, the CDR3 is TGTGCCAGCAGTTACTCGGAAGGGACCATGAATTCACCCCTCCACTTT.

In the case of this clonotype: This sequence may be a read error, since a much larger clone differs from it by one base. V and J are TRBV29-1 and TRBJ1-1; D is possibly TRBD1 (6 bases). Per the germline V gene, CDR1 is SQVTM and CDR2 is ANQGSEA. The CDR3 extends over 11 amino acids. DNA of the CDR3: TGCAGCGTTGACGGGGGCACTGAAGCTTCCTTT. It yields the protein CSVDGGTEASF.

This clonotype was detected only a few times. This sequence joins TRBV7-9 and TRBJ1-3; D not resolved. The germline gives CDR1 SEHNR, CDR2 FQNEAQ (reference sequence). V lost 5 bases, J lost 4 bases, and 18 bases lay in between. The CDR3 spans 16 residues. The CDR3, as DNA: TGTGCCAGCAGCCCCCGTTCAGGCTTGGGAGGAAACACCATATATTTT. It translates to CASSPRSGLGGNTIYF.

This clonotype came up many times. The chain uses TRBV18 and TRBJ2-7; D is perhaps TRBD1 (5 bases). Germline CDR1 KGHSH, CDR2 LQKENI. This CDR3 contains 13 residues. V was pared by 3 bases and J by 4 bases, with 10 bases between. As DNA, the CDR3 is TGTGCCAGCTCACCGGTCCAGGGTTACGAGCAGTACTTC. Its protein is CASSPVQGYEQYF.

The chain has TRBV12-3 or TRBV12-4 and TRBJ2-7, with D possibly being TRBD2 (6 bases). V lost 0 bases and J lost 2, with 11 bases in between. CDR3 size: 15 residues. The CDR3 bases are TGTGCCAGCAGTTTAGCAGGTAGCGGAACCTACGAGCAGTACTTC. This gives the protein CASSLAGSGTYEQYF.

This clonotype was seen repeatedly, ten times or more. DNA for the CDR3: TGCAGTGCTAGTGGGGACAGGTTGAAAGCTTTCTTT. Translation: CSASGDRLKAFF. The J gene is TRBJ1-1, the V gene TRBV20-1; 8 nucleotides line up with TRBD1. Germline-derived CDR1 and CDR2 are DFQATT and SNEGSKA (reference sequence). The CDR3 contains 12 residues. V lost 3 bases, J lost 9 bases, and 6 bases stayed unmatched.

In DNA form, the CDR3 reads TGTGCCACTACAAAGGGGGATCGGACCGGGGAGCTGTTTTTT. Its protein product is CATTKGDRTGELFF. The rearrangement links TRBV6-5 to TRBJ2-2; possibly TRBD1 for D (6 bases). V dropped 10 bases and J dropped 5 bases, with 17 bases sitting between them. The germline V gene encodes CDR1 MNHEY and CDR2 SVGAGI. The CDR3 consists of 14 residues.

This clonotype was seen only a few times. The chain joins TRBV5-1 to TRBJ2-2, with a possible D match to TRBD1 (5 bases). V was trimmed by 3 bases and J by 2 bases, leaving 20 bases between them. Germline-derived CDR1 and CDR2 are SGHRS and YFSETQ. This CDR3 has 18 residues. CDR3 sequence (DNA): TGCGCCAGCAGCTCGCATCTGACAGTAGACAAAAACACCGGGGAGCTGTTTTTT. Translation: CASSSHLTVDKNTGELFF.

This clonotype was observed a single time. The V gene is TRBV11-1, the J gene TRBJ2-5; D assignment may be TRBD1 or TRBD2 (6 bases each). Germline V lookup: CDR1 SGHAT, CDR2 FQDESV (reference sequence). The CDR3 is 15 amino acids. The V and J ends lost 3 bases and 3 bases respectively, with 14 bases between them. The CDR3 DNA reads as TGTGCCAGCAGCTTTTCCGGGGGCGGTAAAGAGACCCAGTACTTC. Amino acid sequence: CASSFSGGGKETQYF.

The genes are TRBV12-3 or TRBV12-4 and TRBJ2-5, with a possible D match to TRBD1 (6 bases). The CDR3 runs to 13 residues. Trimming took off 5 bases at V and 5 bases at J, with 12 bases between the two ends. The CDR3 coding sequence is TGTGCCAGCAGTACCCAACAGGGTGAGACCCAGTACTTC. Amino acids: CASSTQQGETQYF.

This clonotype was seen many times. V and J are TRBV5-4 and TRBJ2-3; D tentatively reads TRBD1 or TRBD2 (6 bases each). Germline V lookup: CDR1 SGHNT, CDR2 YYREEE (reference sequence). Trimming pared 8 bases from V and 3 bases from J, leaving 19 bases between. This CDR3 comprises 15 residues. The CDR3 protein is CAREAGGGLTDTQYF. The CDR3 DNA is TGTGCCAGAGAAGCGGGTGGGGGCCTAACAGATACGCAGTATTTT.

The chain carries TRBV3-1 and TRBJ1-6; weak D call: TRBD1 (6 bases). V lost 1 base, J lost 10 bases, and 11 bases lay in between. The CDR3 is made up of 14 amino acids. In germline, CDR1 is LGHDT, CDR2 YNNKEL (reference sequence). CDR3 sequence: CASSQVTGYSPLHF. The CDR3 DNA reads TGTGCCAGCAGCCAAGTGACAGGTTACTCACCCCTCCACTTT. The variable domain in full, with the rest retrieved from reference TRBV3-1 and TRBJ1-6, is DTAVSQTPKYLVTQMGNDKSIKCEQNLGHDTMYWYKQDSKKFLKIMFSYNNKELIINETVPNRFSPKSPDKAHLNLHINSLELGDSAVYFCASSQVTGYSPLHFGNGTRLTVT.

The chain employs TRBV20-1 and TRBJ2-7; 14 bases are shared with TRBD2. The J segment lost 4 bases and the V segment lost 5 bases, leaving 10 bases of the junction unmatched. The CDR3 sequence is 16 residues long. CDR1 and CDR2 (germline): DFQATT, SNEGSKA (reference sequence). Here the CDR3 reads CSAAGLAGALGYEQYF. The CDR3 region has the DNA TGCAGTGCTGCGGGACTAGCGGGGGCCCTCGGGTACGAGCAGTACTTC.

The V and J genes are TRBV10-3 and TRBJ2-5; no reliable D call. This CDR3 is built from 12 residues. Trimming took 8 bases from V and 5 from J, leaving 12 bases between them. Germline-derived CDR1 and CDR2 are ENHRY and SYGVKD. Written as DNA, the CDR3 is TGTGCCATCTCGGTTGTTGGGGAGACCCAGTACTTC. This gives the protein CAISVVGETQYF.